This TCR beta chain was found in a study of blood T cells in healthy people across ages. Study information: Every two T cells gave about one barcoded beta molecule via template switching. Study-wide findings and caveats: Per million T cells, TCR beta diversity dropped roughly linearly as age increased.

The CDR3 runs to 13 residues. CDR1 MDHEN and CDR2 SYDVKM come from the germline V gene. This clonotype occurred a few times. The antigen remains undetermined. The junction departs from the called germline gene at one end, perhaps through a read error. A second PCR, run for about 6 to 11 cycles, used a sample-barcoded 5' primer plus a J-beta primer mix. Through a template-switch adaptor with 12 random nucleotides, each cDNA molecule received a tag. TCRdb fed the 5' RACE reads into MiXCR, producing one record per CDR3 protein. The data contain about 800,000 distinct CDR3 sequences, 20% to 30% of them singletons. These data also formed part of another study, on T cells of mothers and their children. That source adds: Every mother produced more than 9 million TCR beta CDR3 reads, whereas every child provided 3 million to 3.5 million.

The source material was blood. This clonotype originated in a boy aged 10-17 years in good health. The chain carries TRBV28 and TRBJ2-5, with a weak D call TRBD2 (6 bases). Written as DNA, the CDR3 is TGTGCCAGCAGTTTGGGACTTCAAGGGACCCAGTACTTC. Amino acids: CASSLGLQGTQYF.